Described below is a single T cell receptor (beta chain) sequence and its context. The same CDR3 can be traced to other DNA sequences in this sample. The data belong to a study of blood T cell repertoires in COVID-19. Study-wide context: The United States, Italy and Spain provided the acute and convalescent COVID-19 samples. The cDNA or gDNA used as material had been derived from T cells, B-cell-depleted T cells, or PBMCs.

Per the study methods: Quantification of nucleated cells was approximated via reference gene primer amplification. Clones were sequenced by immunoSEQ multiplex PCR, and TCRdb holds only the in-frame ones, with some missing. For V, J and clone size, that table is used; D and trimming come from the DNA. The sample carries some 280,000 clones, around 81% recorded once. The ends lost 4 bases at V and 1 base at J; junction bases unmatched: 4. Germline CDR1 and CDR2: SGHRS and YFSETQ. This CDR3 is built from 14 residues. This rearrangement joins TRBV5-1 to TRBJ2-7, with TRBD2 matching 8 bases. The TCR comes from a woman aged 45-59 years with active or convalescent COVID-19. The sample consisted of peripheral blood. The CDR3: CASSVTSASYEQYF. CDR3 nucleotide sequence: TGCGCCAGCAGCGTGACTAGCGCATCCTACGAGCAGTACTTC.